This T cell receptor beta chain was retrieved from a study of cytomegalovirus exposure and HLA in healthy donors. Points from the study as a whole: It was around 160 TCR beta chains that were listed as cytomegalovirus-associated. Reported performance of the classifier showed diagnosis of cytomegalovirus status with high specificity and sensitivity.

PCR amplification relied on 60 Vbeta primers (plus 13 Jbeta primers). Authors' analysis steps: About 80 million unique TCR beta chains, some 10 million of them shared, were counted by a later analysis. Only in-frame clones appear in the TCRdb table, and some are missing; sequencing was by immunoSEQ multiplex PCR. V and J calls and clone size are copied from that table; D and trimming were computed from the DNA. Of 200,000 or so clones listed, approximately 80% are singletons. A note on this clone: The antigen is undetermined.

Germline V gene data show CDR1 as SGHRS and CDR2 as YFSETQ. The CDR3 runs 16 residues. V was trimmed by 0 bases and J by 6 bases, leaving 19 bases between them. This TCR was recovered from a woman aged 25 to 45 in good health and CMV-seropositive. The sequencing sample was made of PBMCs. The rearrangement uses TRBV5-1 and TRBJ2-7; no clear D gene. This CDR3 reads CASSLVSGTGEAEQYF. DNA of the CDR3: TGCGCCAGCAGCTTGGTTTCCGGAACCGGAGAGGCCGAGCAGTACTTC.